These T cell receptor beta chains were read from a single sample in a study of blood T cell repertoires in COVID-19. Clones were sequenced by immunoSEQ multiplex PCR, and TCRdb holds only the in-frame ones, with some missing. Seen here are about 50,000 clones, about 89% observed once, and the top ten hold about 16%. Sequencing input: peripheral blood. These receptors were collected from a man between 60 and 75 years old with active or convalescent COVID-19. Each CDR3 is given without its conserved first and last residue. Clone size is not always given. Where it is, it says once, few, many or a class for expanded clones.

TRBJ2-5,TRBV5-4,-,ASSPGRETQY
TRBJ2-5,TRBV5-4,-,ASRSDRGKETQY
TRBJ1-4,TRBV28,-,ASSIRTGGTNEKLF
TRBJ2-3,TRBV5-1,-,ASSLALRARTDTQY
TRBJ2-6,TRBV6-2/TRBV6-3,-,ASSYSQTGVSGANVLT
TRBJ2-3,TRBV5-6,-,ASSRGTSDTQY
TRBJ2-7,TRBV7-9,few,ASSLGQYEQY
TRBJ1-1,TRBV4-3,-,ASSQEGRLFNTEAF
TRBJ1-6,TRBV3-1/TRBV3-2,-,ASSQEHRVRSSPLH
TRBJ1-1,TRBV29-1,-,SVEDWGEVTEAF
TRBJ1-3,TRBV5-4,-,ASSLPEGHTIY
TRBJ1-2,TRBV5-1,few,ASSLGDSAFDGYT
TRBJ2-7,TRBV2,-,ASSGGTSPYEQY
TRBJ2-7,TRBV6-5,-,ASSYRQGILYEQY
TRBJ1-2,TRBV5-1,-,ASSLLGNPIHYGYT
TRBJ1-5,TRBV18,-,ASSSGTSSNQPQH
TRBJ1-4,TRBV6-5,-,ASSYGGTGGEKLF
TRBJ1-5,TRBV10-3,-,AISTGRFNQPQH
TRBJ1-3,TRBV2,-,ASRPGVAGNTIY
TRBJ2-4,TRBV4-1,-,ASSPTPTGSARNIQY
TRBJ2-1,TRBV7-7,-,ASSQLAGALYNEQF
TRBJ2-5,TRBV4-1,few,ASRNGLGGEETQY
TRBJ1-2,TRBV4-2,-,ASSHGRLDYGYT
TRBJ1-2,TRBV27,-,ASSSSATPGRGYT
TRBJ1-5,TRBV4-1,-,ASSQAEDRHQPQH
TRBJ2-7,TRBV28,-,ASSFRDRGAEQY
TRBJ1-2,TRBV19,-,ASSSSYGYT
TRBJ1-1,TRBV4-1,-,ASSQITSGSEAF
TRBJ1-4,TRBV11-2,-,ASSGAGGGLRPNEKLF
TRBJ1-2,TRBV9,-,ASSVVGVAGEGYT
TRBJ2-5,TRBV5-1,once,ASSLLGGEETQY
TRBJ1-1,TRBV3-1/TRBV3-2,-,ASSQVGGDTEAF
TRBJ2-1,TRBV27,-,ASSLYYGSGGMLYNEQF
TRBJ2-7,TRBV12-2,-,ASRLARDVSYEQY
TRBJ2-3,TRBV7-9,-,ASSPRTSGYTDTQY
TRBJ1-5,TRBV18,-,ASSPPETGALNQPQH
TRBJ2-3,TRBV2,-,ASRKLRGPGQPSTDTQY
TRBJ2-1,TRBV5-4,-,ASSSPGTTTDNEQF
TRBJ2-7,TRBV3-1/TRBV3-2,-,ASTQGVAAGGDYEQY
TRBJ1-4,TRBV27,-,ASRTGGEKLF